This T cell receptor beta chain emerged from a study of blood T cell repertoires in COVID-19. Membership in each cohort depended on participant-reported clinical history. V was pared by 4 bases and J by 3 bases, with 14 bases between. CDR3 length: 15 amino acids. Germline V gives CDR1 SGDLS, CDR2 YYNGEE. Per the original methods: Amplified reference gene primers provided the basis for estimating nucleated cell counts. Sequencing was performed with immunoSEQ multiplex PCR; in TCRdb, only in-frame clones are kept and a portion is missing. V and J calls plus clone size are reproduced from that table; the DNA served to infer D and trimming. The data show 150,000 to 200,000 clones, approximately 86% seen once.

The chain is built from TRBV9 and TRBJ2-1; D is possibly TRBD1 (7 bases). This TCR came from a woman aged 40 to 50 in a cohort exposed to, infected with or recovered from COVID-19 (not recorded which). Sequencing was performed on PBMCs or T cells enriched from blood (not recorded which). The DNA for the CDR3 is TGTGCCAGCAGCCTCCGGGGGACAGTCTACAATGAGCAGTTCTTC. Its translation: CASSLRGTVYNEQFF.